This TCR beta chain was recorded in a study of blood T cell repertoires in COVID-19. Study-wide background: PBMCs, B-cell-depleted T cells, or T cells were the source of the cDNA or gDNA that made up the material.

The repertoire was sequenced with immunoSEQ multiplex PCR; TCRdb's copy has only in-frame clones and lacks some. The sample comprises fewer than 200,000 clones, around 83% of which are singletons, and roughly 7.5% rests with the top ten. The CDR3 consists of 15 residues. V lost 1 base and J lost 5; bases outside the gene matches: 3. Germline V CDR1 and CDR2: SGHTA, FQGNSA. This chain connects TRBV7-2 to TRBJ2-1; 9 nucleotides match TRBD1. The TCR comes from a woman between 70 and 85 years old with COVID-19, enrolled during active disease. Sequencing was done on a sample of peripheral blood. The CDR3 coding sequence is TGTGCCAGCAGCTTAGAGGGACAGGGCAACAATGAGCAGTTCTTC. This encodes CASSLEGQGNNEQFF.